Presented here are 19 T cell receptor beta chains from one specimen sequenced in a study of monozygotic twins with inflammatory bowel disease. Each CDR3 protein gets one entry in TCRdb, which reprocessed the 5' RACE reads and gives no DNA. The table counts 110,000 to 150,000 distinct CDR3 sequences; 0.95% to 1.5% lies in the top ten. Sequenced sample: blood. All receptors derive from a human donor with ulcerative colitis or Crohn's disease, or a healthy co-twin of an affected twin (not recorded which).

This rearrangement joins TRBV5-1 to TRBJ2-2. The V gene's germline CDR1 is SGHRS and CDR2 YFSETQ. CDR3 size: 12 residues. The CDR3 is CASSLEVGELFF.

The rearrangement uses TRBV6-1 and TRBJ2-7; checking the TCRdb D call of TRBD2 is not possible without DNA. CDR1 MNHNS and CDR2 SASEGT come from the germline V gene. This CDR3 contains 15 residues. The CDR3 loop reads CASSMGPAWGYEQYF.

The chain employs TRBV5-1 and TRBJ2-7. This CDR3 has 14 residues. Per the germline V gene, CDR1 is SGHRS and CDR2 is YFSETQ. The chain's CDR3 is CASSVLGKTYEQYF.

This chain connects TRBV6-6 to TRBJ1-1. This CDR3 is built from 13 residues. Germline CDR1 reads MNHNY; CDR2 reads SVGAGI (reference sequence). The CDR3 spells CASSYPQGREAFF.

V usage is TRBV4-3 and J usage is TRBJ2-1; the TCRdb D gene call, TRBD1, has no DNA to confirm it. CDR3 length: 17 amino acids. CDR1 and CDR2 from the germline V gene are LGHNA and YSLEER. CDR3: CASSQPLSKSSYNEQFF.

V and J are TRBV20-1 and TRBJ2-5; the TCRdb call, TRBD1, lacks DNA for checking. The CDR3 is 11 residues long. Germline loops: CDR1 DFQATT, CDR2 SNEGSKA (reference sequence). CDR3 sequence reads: CSVAFGGTQYF.

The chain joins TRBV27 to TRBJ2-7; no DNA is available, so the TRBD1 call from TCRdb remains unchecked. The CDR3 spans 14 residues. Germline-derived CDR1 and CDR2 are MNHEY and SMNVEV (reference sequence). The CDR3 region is CASSARQGGHEQYF.

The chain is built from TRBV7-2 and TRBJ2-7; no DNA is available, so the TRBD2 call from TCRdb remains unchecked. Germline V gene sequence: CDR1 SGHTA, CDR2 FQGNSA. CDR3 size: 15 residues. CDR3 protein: CASSITSGLTYEQYF.

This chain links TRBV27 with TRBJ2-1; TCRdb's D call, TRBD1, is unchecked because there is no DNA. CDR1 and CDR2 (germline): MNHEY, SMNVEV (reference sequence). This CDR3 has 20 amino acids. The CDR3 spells CASSSYRQSRAPTSYNEQFF.

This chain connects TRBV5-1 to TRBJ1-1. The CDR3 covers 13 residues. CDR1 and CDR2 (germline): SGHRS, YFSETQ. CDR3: CASSFGGDTEAFF. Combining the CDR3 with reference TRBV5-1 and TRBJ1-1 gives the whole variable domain KAGVTQTPRYLIKTRGQQVTLSCSPISGHRSVSWYQQTPGQGLQFLFEYFSETQRNKGNFPGRFSGRQFSNSRSEMNVSTLELGDSALYLCASSFGGDTEAFFGQGTRLTVV.

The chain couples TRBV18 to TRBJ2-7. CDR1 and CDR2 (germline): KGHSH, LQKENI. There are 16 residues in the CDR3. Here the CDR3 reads CASSPKGTKGSYEQYF.

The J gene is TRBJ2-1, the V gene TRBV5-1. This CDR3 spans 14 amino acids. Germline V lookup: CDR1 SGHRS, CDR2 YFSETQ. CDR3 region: CASSVLEWSNEQFF.

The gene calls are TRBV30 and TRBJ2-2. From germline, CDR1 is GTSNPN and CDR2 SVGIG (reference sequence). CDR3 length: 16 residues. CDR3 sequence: CAWSQLTLFLTGELFF.

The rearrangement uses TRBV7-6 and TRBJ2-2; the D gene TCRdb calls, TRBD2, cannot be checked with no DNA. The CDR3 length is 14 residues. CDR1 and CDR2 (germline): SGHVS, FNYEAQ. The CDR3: CASSLGGRTGELFF.

The CDR3 region is CASGGYERANLREPQYF. The V and J genes are TRBV6-1 and TRBJ2-5; lacking DNA, the TRBD2 call made by TCRdb goes unchecked. Looked up from germline, CDR1 is MNHNS and CDR2 is SASEGT. This CDR3 comprises 17 residues.

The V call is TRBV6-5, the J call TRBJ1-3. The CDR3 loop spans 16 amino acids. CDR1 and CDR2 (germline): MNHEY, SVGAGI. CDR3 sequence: CASSYSRASSGDTIYF.

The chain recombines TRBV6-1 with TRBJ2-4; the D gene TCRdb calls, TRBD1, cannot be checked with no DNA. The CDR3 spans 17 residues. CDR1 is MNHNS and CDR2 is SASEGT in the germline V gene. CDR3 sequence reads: CASRRTGVGGPKNIQYF.

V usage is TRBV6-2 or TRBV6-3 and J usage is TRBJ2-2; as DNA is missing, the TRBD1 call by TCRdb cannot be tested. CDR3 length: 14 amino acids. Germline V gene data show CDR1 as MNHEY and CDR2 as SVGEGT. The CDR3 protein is CASSSGTVTGELFF.

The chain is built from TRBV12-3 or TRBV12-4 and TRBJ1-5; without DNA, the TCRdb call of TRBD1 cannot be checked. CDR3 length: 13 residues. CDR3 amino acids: CASSLGGIQPQHF.